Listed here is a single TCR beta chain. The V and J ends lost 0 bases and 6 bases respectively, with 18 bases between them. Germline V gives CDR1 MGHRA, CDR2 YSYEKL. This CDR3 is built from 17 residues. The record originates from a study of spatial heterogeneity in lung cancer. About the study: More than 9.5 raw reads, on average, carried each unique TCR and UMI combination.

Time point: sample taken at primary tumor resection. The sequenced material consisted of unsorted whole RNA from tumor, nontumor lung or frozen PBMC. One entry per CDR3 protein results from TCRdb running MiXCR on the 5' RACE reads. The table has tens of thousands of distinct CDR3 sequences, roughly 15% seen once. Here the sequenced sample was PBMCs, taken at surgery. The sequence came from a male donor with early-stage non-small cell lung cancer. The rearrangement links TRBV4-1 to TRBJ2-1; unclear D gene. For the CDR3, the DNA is TGCGCCAGCAGCCAAGATAATAGCCTCCCGGCGGTCAATGAGCAGTTCTTC. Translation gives CASSQDNSLPAVNEQFF.